The 8 T cell receptor beta chains below were found in one sample sequenced in a study of T cells after yellow fever vaccination (dated by TCRdb to about 2019). Library prep was done by 5' RACE. Sequencing was performed on an Illumina NovaSeq 6000. TCRdb itself trimmed the public reads at Q25 with fastp, ran MiXCR and retained productive beta chains. One record per CDR3 amino acid sequence lists the most common genes and DNA. The sample yields just over 300,000 distinct CDR3 sequences; around 4% were counted once. 20% to 30% of the sample rests with the top ten. This specimen's treatment or condition label, per the study, means: live attenuated yellow fever vaccine strain. The source was PBMCs, collected on the day of the yellow fever booster vaccination. Receptors were obtained from a man between 18 and 35 years old who received the YFV17D yellow fever vaccine.

This clonotype turned up a few times. J is TRBJ2-2 and V is TRBV7-6; D is possibly TRBD1 (5 bases). CDR1 is SGHVS, CDR2 FNYEAQ, per germline. The CDR3 covers 14 residues. V gave up 2 bases and J gave up 8 bases, with 12 bases separating them. The CDR3 is CASSLQGGLGELFF. The CDR3 nucleotides read TGTGCCAGCAGCTTACAGGGCGGCCTGGGGGAGCTGTTTTTT.

This chain uses TRBV25-1 with TRBJ2-5; D call uncertain. The CDR3 is 15 amino acids. Trimming shortened V by 2 bases and J by 2 bases, and 12 bases separated the two germline ends. CDR1 and CDR2 (germline): MGHDK, SYGVNS. CDR3 residues: CASSEDRRVQETQYF. The CDR3 nucleotides read TGTGCCAGCAGTGAAGATAGGAGAGTACAAGAGACCCAGTACTTC. The complete variable domain, with remaining parts taken from reference TRBV25-1 and TRBJ2-5, reads EADIYQTPRYLVIGTGKKITLECSQTMGHDKMYWYQQDPGMELHLIHYSYGVNSTEKGDLSSESTVSRIRTEHFPLTLESARPSHTSQYLCASSEDRRVQETQYFGPGTRLLVL.

This clonotype occurred many times. The rearrangement joins TRBV6-2 or TRBV6-3 to TRBJ1-5, with D unresolved. CDR3 size: 14 residues. Trimming took 4 bases from V and 1 from J, leaving 8 bases between them. Germline V CDR1 and CDR2: MNHEY, SVGEGT. The CDR3 sequence is CASSFLDSNQPQHF. The CDR3 DNA sequence: TGTGCCAGCAGTTTCCTTGACAGCAATCAGCCCCAGCATTTT.

In its sample, this clonotype was seen many times. The chain uses TRBV4-2 and TRBJ2-2, with D possibly TRBD2 on 7 matching bases. The CDR3 has 16 residues. Deletions cut 1 base from V and 5 bases from J, with 14 bases between. Germline CDR1 reads LGHNA; CDR2 reads YNFKEQ. The CDR3 sequence is CASSQVMRGRTGELFF. The DNA for the CDR3 is TGTGCCAGCAGCCAAGTGATGCGGGGGCGAACCGGGGAGCTGTTTTTT.

This clonotype turned up a few times. The rearrangement joins TRBV7-2 to TRBJ2-5; D not certain. The CDR3 loop spans 13 amino acids. The V gene lost 3 bases and the J gene lost 1 base, with 6 bases spanning the gap. Looked up from germline, CDR1 is SGHTA and CDR2 is FQGNSA. The CDR3 loop is CASSFYGQETQYF. The CDR3 region has the DNA TGTGCCAGCAGCTTTTATGGCCAAGAGACCCAGTACTTC.

This clonotype came up many times. This chain connects TRBV10-3 to TRBJ2-3; TRBD2 matches 10 bases. The CDR3 contains 14 residues. Germline CDR1 reads ENHRY; CDR2 reads SYGVKD. Trimming at V came to 8 bases and at J to 5 bases, leaving 7 bases not matched to a gene. The CDR3 reads CAIGGTSVLDTQYF. In DNA, the CDR3 is TGTGCCATCGGGGGGACTAGCGTTTTAGATACGCAGTATTTT.

This clonotype was counted a few times. This sequence joins TRBV9 and TRBJ1-5; D is ambiguous. CDR1 and CDR2 from the germline V gene are SGDLS and YYNGEE. Trimming removed 2 bases at V and 4 bases at J, with 13 bases between. CDR3 length: 15 amino acids. The CDR3 bases are TGTGCCAGCAGCGTGGACGGAGCGCCGAATCAGCCCCAGCATTTT. Its translation: CASSVDGAPNQPQHF.

This clonotype was found many times. This chain joins TRBV29-1 and TRBJ1-6, with D unresolved. This CDR3 spans 13 amino acids. V dropped 0 bases and J dropped 10 bases, with 10 bases sitting between them. Germline CDR1 reads SQVTM; CDR2 reads ANQGSEA. The CDR3 coding sequence is TGCAGCGTTGAAGACCAAGAAGGATCACCCCTCCACTTT. This translates into CSVEDQEGSPLHF.